The rows below give T cell receptor beta chains drawn from one sample of a study of identical twins. A single record per CDR3 protein comes from TCRdb applying MiXCR to the 5' RACE reads. The sample includes 510,000 or so distinct CDR3 sequences, approximately 14% of them seen just once. The sample was also linked to a second study, of yellow fever vaccine responses in identical twins.

The source material was CD4+ T cells sorted from blood. Source of these receptors: a woman younger than 30 in good health. Each CDR3 is given with its conserved first and last residue. Fields, in order: clone size, J gene, V gene, D gene, CDR3 protein, CDR3 DNA. D genes are given only for firm matches. Clone size appears in some rows only: once, few, many, or a class for an expanded clone.

- TRBJ2-2 TRBV3-1 - CASSQGPGGRTGELFF TGTGCCAGCAGCCAAGGGCCGGGGGGCAGGACCGGGGAGCTGTTTTTT
- TRBJ2-3 TRBV20-1 - CSARVSAGGTDTQYF TGCAGTGCTAGAGTGTCCGCAGGAGGCACAGATACGCAGTATTTT
- TRBJ2-2 TRBV9 - CASSVASTNTGELFF TGTGCCAGCAGCGTAGCCAGCACGAACACCGGGGAGCTGTTTTTT
- TRBJ2-1 TRBV4-1 - CASSHSGSSYNEQFF TGCGCCAGCAGCCATAGCGGTAGCTCCTACAATGAGCAGTTCTTC
- TRBJ2-2 TRBV11-2 - CASSLNRLTGELFF TGTGCCAGCAGCTTAAACAGACTCACCGGGGAGCTGTTTTTT
many TRBJ2-7 TRBV5-1 TRBD2 CASSLGLAGEYEQYF TGCGCCAGCAGCTTGGGGCTAGCGGGAGAATACGAGCAGTACTTC
many TRBJ2-4 TRBV7-9 TRBD2 CASSPLSGKGENIQYF TGTGCCAGCAGCCCCCTTAGCGGGAAGGGGGAAAACATTCAGTACTTC
- TRBJ2-5 TRBV12-3/TRBV12-4 - CASRGDSPPTQYF TGTGCCAGCAGGGGAGACAGTCCCCCTACCCAGTACTTC
few TRBJ2-3 TRBV28 TRBD1 CASSLWGTGTSDTQYF TGTGCCAGCAGTTTATGGGGGACAGGGACCTCAGATACGCAGTATTTT
few TRBJ1-1 TRBV6-1 TRBD1 CASTDRGQENTEAFF TGTGCCAGCACCGACAGGGGCCAGGAGAACACTGAAGCTTTCTTT
many TRBJ1-2 TRBV6-1 TRBD1 CASRDGTGAVYGYTF TGTGCCAGCAGGGACGGGACAGGGGCTGTCTATGGCTACACCTTC
- TRBJ2-3 TRBV5-1 TRBD2 CASSSAGVNTDTQYF TGCGCCAGCAGTTCCGCGGGGGTTAACACAGATACGCAGTATTTT
- TRBJ2-3 TRBV18 TRBD1 CASSPPAGTGPSDTQYF TGTGCCAGCTCACCGCCCGCCGGGACAGGGCCGTCAGATACGCAGTATTTT
- TRBJ2-7 TRBV5-5 - CASSFADLVYSEQYF TGTGCCAGCAGCTTTGCGGATTTGGTTTACTCCGAGCAGTACTTC
- TRBJ2-7 TRBV10-3 - CAISVGLATYEQYF TGTGCCATCAGTGTCGGTCTAGCTACCTACGAGCAGTACTTC
few TRBJ2-7 TRBV20-1 - CSARGSNEQYF TGCAGTGCTAGGGGTTCCAACGAGCAGTACTTC
- TRBJ1-2 TRBV25-1 - CASTASDLGGYTF TGTGCCAGCACCGCCTCGGACCTCGGTGGCTACACCTTC